The 9 T cell receptor beta chains in this list originate from one sample, sequenced in a study of radiotherapy plus CTLA-4 blockade in lung cancer. Sequencing used immunoSEQ multiplex PCR; TCRdb keeps in-frame clones, though not all of them. This table holds about 40,000 clones, approximately 83% found once. The source was peripheral blood, collected from a patient treated with radiotherapy plus ipilimumab. Source of these receptors: a human donor with non-small cell lung cancer whose response to radiotherapy plus ipilimumab could not be evaluated.

As concerns this clone: This CDR3 is also generated by other DNA sequences in the sample. This rearrangement joins TRBV15 to TRBJ2-7; 11 nucleotides align to TRBD1. This CDR3 is built from 13 residues. V was clipped by 3 bases and J by 6 bases; unmatched bases: 1. Germline CDR1 reads LNHNV; CDR2 reads YYDKDF (reference sequence). CDR3 coding DNA: TGTGCCACCAGCAGGGACAGGGGGCGCGAGCAGTACTTC. It encodes CATSRDRGREQYF.

The rearrangement joins TRBV5-6 to TRBJ1-1; D is perhaps TRBD1 (6 bases). Trimming pared 8 bases from V and 3 bases from J, leaving 23 bases between. Germline V gene lookup returns CDR1 SGHDT and CDR2 YYEEEE. This CDR3 is 16 amino acids long. The CDR3 loop reads CARRGAAGEYDTEAFF. The CDR3 DNA sequence: TGTGCCAGGAGAGGGGCGGCAGGGGAGTACGACACTGAAGCTTTCTTT.

The chain uses TRBV6-5 and TRBJ2-1; D is ambiguous. This CDR3 region has 11 residues. The V end lost 6 bases, the J end lost 8 bases, and 8 bases lay between the germline ends. CDR1 is MNHEY and CDR2 is SVGAGI in the germline V gene. This CDR3 is CASRQDDEQFF. CDR3 sequence (DNA): TGTGCCAGCAGGCAGGATGATGAGCAGTTCTTC.

The chain couples TRBV6-5 to TRBJ1-2; D is ambiguous. V lost 3 bases, J lost 8 bases, and 10 bases lay in between. CDR1 and CDR2 (germline): MNHEY, SVGAGI. The CDR3 contains 12 residues. CDR3 nucleotide sequence: TGTGCCAGCAGTTATCTCGGGGAGGGCTACACCTTC. Encoded protein: CASSYLGEGYTF.

This sequence joins TRBV4-3 and TRBJ1-2; D uncertain. CDR1 and CDR2 (germline): LGHNA, YSLEER. Trimming took off 2 bases at V and 6 bases at J, with 10 bases between the two ends. CDR3 length: 13 residues. The CDR3 DNA is TGCGCCAGCAGCCAATCATCCAGCGATGGCTACACCTTC. Translating it yields CASSQSSSDGYTF.

The V and J genes are TRBV9 and TRBJ2-1; D may be TRBD2 (5 bases). Germline-derived CDR1 and CDR2 are SGDLS and YYNGEE. V was cut by 0 bases and J by 8 bases, with 18 bases left in between. CDR3 length: 16 amino acids. CDR3 nucleotide sequence: TGTGCCAGCAGCGTAGCCTCACTAGGAATTTTTGATGAGCAGTTCTTC. Its translation is CASSVASLGIFDEQFF.

V is TRBV18 and J is TRBJ2-3; 11 bases map to TRBD2. Germline V gene sequence: CDR1 KGHSH, CDR2 LQKENI. V was pared by 6 bases and J by 3 bases, with 11 bases of the junction left unmatched. The CDR3 is 17 amino acids. The CDR3 reads CASSLESLAGETDTQYF. The DNA for the CDR3 is TGTGCCAGCTCGCTCGAATCACTAGCGGGAGAGACAGATACGCAGTATTTT.

Only a few counts were recorded for this clone. This sequence joins TRBV9 and TRBJ1-5, with D tentatively TRBD1 (6 bases). V was clipped by 3 bases and J by 3 bases, with 10 bases between them. Germline CDR1 and CDR2: SGDLS and YYNGEE. The CDR3 spans 14 residues. CDR3 DNA: TGTGCCAGCAGCGGAGGGGACATCAATCAGCCCCAGCATTTT. It encodes CASSGGDINQPQHF. Filled out from reference TRBV9 and TRBJ1-5, the complete variable domain reads DSGVTQTPKHLITATGQRVTLRCSPRSGDLSVYWYQQSLDQGLQFLIQYYNGEERAKGNILERFSAQQFPDLHSELNLSSLELGDSALYFCASSGGDINQPQHFGDGTRLSIL.

This rearrangement joins TRBV28 to TRBJ2-7, with D possibly TRBD2 on 6 matching bases. The CDR3 consists of 13 residues. Trimming pared 11 bases from V and 2 bases from J, leaving 16 bases between. Germline assignment: CDR1 MDHEN and CDR2 SYDVKM. The CDR3 sequence is CAAGGGATYEQYF. CDR3 bases: TGTGCCGCCGGCGGCGGGGCAACCTACGAGCAGTACTTC.